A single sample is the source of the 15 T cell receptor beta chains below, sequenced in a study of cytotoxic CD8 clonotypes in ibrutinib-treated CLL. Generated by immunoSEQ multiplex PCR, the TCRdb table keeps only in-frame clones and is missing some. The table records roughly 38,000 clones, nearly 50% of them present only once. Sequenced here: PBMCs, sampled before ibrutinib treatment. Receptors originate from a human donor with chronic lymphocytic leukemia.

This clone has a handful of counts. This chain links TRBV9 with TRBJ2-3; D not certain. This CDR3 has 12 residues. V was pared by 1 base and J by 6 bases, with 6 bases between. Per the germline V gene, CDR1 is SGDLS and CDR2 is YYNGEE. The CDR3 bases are TGTGCCAGCAGCGTATGGGGTGATACGCAGTATTTT. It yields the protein CASSVWGDTQYF.

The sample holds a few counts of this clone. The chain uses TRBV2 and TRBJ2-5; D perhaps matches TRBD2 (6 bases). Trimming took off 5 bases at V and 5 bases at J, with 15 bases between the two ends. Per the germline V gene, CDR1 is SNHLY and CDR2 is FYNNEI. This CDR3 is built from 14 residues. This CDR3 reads CASSSTRAGETQYF. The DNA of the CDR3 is TGTGCCAGCAGTTCGACTAGGGCGGGGGAGACCCAGTACTTC. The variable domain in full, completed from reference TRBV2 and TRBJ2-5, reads EPEVTQTPSHQVTQMGQEVILRCVPISNHLYFYWYRQILGQKVEFLVSFYNNEISEKSEIFDDQFSVERPDGSNFTLKIRSTKLEDSAMYFCASSSTRAGETQYFGPGTRLLVL.

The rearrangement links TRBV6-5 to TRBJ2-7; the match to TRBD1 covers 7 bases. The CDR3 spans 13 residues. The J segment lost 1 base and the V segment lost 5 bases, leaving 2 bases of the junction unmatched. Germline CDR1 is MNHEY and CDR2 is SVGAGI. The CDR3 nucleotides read TGTGCCAGCAGTCGACAGGGATCCTACGAGCAGTACTTC. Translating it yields CASSRQGSYEQYF.

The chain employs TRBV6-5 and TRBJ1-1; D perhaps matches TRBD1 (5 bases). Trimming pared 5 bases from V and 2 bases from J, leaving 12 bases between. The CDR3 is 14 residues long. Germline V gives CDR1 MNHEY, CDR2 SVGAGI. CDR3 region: CASSEHRTNTEAFF. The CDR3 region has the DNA TGTGCCAGCAGTGAGCACAGGACAAACACTGAAGCTTTCTTT.

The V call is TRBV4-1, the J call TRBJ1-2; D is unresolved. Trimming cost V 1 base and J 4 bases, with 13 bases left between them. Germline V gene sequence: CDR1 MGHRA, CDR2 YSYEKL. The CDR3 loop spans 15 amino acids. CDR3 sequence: CASSQVELLVYGYTF. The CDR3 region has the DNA TGCGCCAGCAGCCAAGTAGAGTTGTTGGTCTATGGCTACACCTTC.

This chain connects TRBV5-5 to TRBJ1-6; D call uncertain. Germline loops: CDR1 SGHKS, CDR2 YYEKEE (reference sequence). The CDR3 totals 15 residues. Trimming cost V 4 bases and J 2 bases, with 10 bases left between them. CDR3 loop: CASSPGLTYNSPLHF. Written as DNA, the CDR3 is TGTGCCAGCAGCCCAGGACTGACCTATAATTCACCCCTCCACTTT.

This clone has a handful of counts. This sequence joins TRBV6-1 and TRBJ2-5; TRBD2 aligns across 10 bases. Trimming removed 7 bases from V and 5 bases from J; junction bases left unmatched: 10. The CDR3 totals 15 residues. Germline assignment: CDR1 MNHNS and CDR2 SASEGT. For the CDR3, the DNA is TGTGCCAGCACCTTGCTAGCGGGGGATTCGGAGACCCAGTACTTC. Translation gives CASTLLAGDSETQYF.

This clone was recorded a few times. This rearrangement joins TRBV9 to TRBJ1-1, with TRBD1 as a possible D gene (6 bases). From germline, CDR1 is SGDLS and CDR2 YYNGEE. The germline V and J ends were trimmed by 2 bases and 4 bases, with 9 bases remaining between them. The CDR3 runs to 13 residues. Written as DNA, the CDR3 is TGTGCCAGCAGCGTGGCCAGGGGCACTGAAGCTTTCTTT. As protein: CASSVARGTEAFF.

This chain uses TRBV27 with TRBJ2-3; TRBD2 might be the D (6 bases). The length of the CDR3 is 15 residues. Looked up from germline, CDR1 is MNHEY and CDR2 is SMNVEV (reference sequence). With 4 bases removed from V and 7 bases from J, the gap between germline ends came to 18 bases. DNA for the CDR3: TGTGCCAGCAGTTACGCGTTCGGGGGTCGGAATACGCAGTATTTT. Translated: CASSYAFGGRNTQYF.

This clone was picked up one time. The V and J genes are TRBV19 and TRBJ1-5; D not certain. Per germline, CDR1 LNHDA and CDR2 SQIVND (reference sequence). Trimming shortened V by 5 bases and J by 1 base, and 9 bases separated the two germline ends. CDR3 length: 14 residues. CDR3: CASSGGWSNQPQHF. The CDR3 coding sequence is TGTGCCAGTAGTGGCGGCTGGAGCAATCAGCCCCAGCATTTT.

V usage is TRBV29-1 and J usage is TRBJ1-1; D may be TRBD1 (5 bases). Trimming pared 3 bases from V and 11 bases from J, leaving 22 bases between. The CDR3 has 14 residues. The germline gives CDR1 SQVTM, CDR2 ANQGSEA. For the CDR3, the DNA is TGCAGCGTTGAGATCCAGGGCGGGTTACTGATGGCTTTCTTT. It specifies CSVEIQGGLLMAFF.

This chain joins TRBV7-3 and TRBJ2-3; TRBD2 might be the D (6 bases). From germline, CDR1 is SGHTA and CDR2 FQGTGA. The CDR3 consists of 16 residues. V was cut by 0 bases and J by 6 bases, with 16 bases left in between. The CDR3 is CASSLTGGPPADTQYF. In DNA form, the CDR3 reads TGTGCCAGCAGCTTAACGGGGGGACCTCCGGCGGATACGCAGTATTTT.

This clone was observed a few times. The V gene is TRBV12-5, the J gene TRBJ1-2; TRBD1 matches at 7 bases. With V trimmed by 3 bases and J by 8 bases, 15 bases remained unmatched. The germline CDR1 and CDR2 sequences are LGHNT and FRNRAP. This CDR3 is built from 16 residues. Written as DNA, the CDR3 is TGTGCTAGTGGTTTCGGGGACAGAGCCCTCGTGAGAGGCTACACCTTC. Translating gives CASGFGDRALVRGYTF.

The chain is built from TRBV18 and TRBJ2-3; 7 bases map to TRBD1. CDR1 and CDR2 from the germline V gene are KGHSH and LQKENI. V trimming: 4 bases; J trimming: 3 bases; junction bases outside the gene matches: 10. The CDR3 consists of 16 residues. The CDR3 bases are TGTGCCAGCTCACACGGTAACAGGGGTTTGACAGATACGCAGTATTTT. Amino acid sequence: CASSHGNRGLTDTQYF.

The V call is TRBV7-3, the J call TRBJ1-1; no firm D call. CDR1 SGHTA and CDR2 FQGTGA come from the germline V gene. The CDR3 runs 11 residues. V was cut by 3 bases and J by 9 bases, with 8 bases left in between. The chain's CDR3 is CASSFGVQAFF. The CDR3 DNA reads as TGTGCCAGCAGCTTCGGGGTTCAAGCTTTCTTT.